This TCR beta chain is from a study of blood T cell repertoires in COVID-19. The assay was immunoSEQ multiplex PCR, and TCRdb's table has in-frame clones only and misses some. In the table there are 120,000 or so clones, about 90% of which are singletons. V lost 8 bases to trimming and J lost 6 bases, with 14 bases between them. Germline V lookup: CDR1 LGHDT, CDR2 YNNKEL (reference sequence). The length of the CDR3 is 13 residues. Sequencing used peripheral blood. The genes are TRBV3-1 (or the pseudogene TRBV3-2) and TRBJ2-4, with D maybe TRBD1 (5 bases). The TCR sequence derives from a human donor in a cohort sampled during active COVID-19. Here the CDR3 reads CASHSGPGNIQYF. The CDR3 nucleotides read TGTGCCAGCCACTCAGGGCCGGGAAACATTCAGTACTTC.